This T cell receptor beta chain was observed in a study of blood T cell repertoires in COVID-19. Across the whole study: Both acute and convalescent COVID-19 samples were obtained from the United States, Italy and Spain. In each case, the material was cDNA or gDNA derived from T cells, B-cell-depleted T cells, or PBMCs.

The study drew participants aged roughly 18 to 95 years from roughly 25 US areas. The CDR3 is made up of 16 amino acids. CDR1 and CDR2 from the germline V gene are MNHEY and SVGAGI. Trimming cost V 2 bases and J 5 bases; bases outside gene matches: 8. TCRdb's copy holds only in-frame clones and misses some; the assay was immunoSEQ multiplex PCR. The sample records hundreds of thousands of clones, 90% being singletons. The source material was PBMCs or T cells enriched from blood (not recorded which). The chain carries TRBV6-5 and TRBJ2-2; TRBD2 aligns across 7 bases. The clonotype originates from a woman aged 18-29 years with acute COVID-19. This CDR3 reads CASSYRSPGGTGELFF. The CDR3 DNA is TGTGCCAGCAGTTACCGGTCCCCGGGGGGAACCGGGGAGCTGTTTTTT.